A single T cell receptor beta chain is shown here with its context. Its specificity is unknown. Both 60 Vbeta primers and 13 Jbeta primers went into the PCR. TCRdb's copy holds only in-frame clones and misses some; the assay was immunoSEQ multiplex PCR. The table lists 75,000 to 95,000 clones, about two thirds of them singletons, with 2.7% in the top ten. The data derive from a study of cytomegalovirus exposure and HLA in healthy donors. Trimming pared 2 bases from V and 8 bases from J, leaving 11 bases between. Germline V gene lookup returns CDR1 SGHDT and CDR2 YYEEEE. The CDR3 loop spans 12 amino acids. General study points: Follow-up analysis seemed to connect common viral pathogens with several of the most significant clusters identified. Both high specificity and high sensitivity reportedly marked the classifier's diagnosis of cytomegalovirus status. From TCR beta sequences, most subjects' HLA-A and HLA-B alleles were reportedly predicted accurately. A later analysis linked a missense variant in DCLRE1C to the trimming of TCR beta V and J genes.

The sequence derives from a man aged 45-65 years in good health and CMV-seronegative. The chain links TRBV5-6 to TRBJ2-7; a possible D gene is TRBD1 (5 bases). Sequencing was carried out using PBMCs. The CDR3 spells CASSLGVFKQYF. The CDR3 DNA reads as TGTGCCAGCAGCTTAGGGGTTTTTAAGCAGTACTTC.